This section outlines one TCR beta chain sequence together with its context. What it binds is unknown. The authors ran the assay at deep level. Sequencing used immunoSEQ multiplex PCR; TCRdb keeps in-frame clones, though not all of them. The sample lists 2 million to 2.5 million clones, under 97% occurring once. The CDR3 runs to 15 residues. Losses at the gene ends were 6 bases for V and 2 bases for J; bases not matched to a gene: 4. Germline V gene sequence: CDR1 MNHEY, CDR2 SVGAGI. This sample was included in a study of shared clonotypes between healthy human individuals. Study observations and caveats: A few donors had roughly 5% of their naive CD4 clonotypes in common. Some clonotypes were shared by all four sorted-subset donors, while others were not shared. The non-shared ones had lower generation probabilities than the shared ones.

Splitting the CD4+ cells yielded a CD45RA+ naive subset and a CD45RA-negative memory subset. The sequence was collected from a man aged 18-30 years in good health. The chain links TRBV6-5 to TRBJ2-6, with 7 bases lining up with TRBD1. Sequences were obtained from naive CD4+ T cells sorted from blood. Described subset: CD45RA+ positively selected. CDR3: CASRTGLPGANVLTF. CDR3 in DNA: TGTGCCAGCAGGACAGGGTTACCTGGGGCCAACGTCCTGACTTTC.